This T cell receptor beta chain derives from a study of human T cells and chemical hapten exposure (dated by TCRdb to about 2021). About the full investigation: For sensitization, 2% DPC in acetone was applied to a 2 cm by 2 cm area of upper inner arm skin. Throughout the roughly 25-week study period, patients were also given weekly therapeutic DPC doses on the scalp. Patch tests used Finn chambers with 0.01% DPC on the upper back, scored after 6 days by International Contact Dermatitis Research Group standards. Alopecia areata with under or over 50% scalp involvement, alopecia totalis and alopecia universalis were represented in the patient cohort, which was mostly female. Libraries were combined into a pool for sequencing, and differences in TCR yield between samples came mainly from small differences in library volumes within the pool. In alopecia patients, the study followed how the peripheral blood TCR repertoire changed in vivo over primary and secondary sensitization to diphenylcyclopropenone (DPC), a hapten. Patient blood was sampled pre-sensitization (week 0) and at 2, 6 and about 24 weeks after DPC sensitization. About 29 alopecia patients gave blood for TCR sequencing at one to four time points (pre-sensitization, 2, 6 and 24 weeks).

Many counts were recorded for this clonotype. The antigen it recognizes is unknown. Nothing much larger sits one base from this clone, and base qualities are not available. The sample's time point label is to be understood as: patch test 2, 6 weeks after DPC sensitization. Sample treatment or condition, as interpreted from the label and publication: therapeutic diphenylcyclopropenone sensitization with weekly scalp DPC. At each patch-test visit, blood was drawn before the patch test was applied. Patients were considered eligible if aged 18 to 70, diagnosed with alopecia and deemed suitable for DPC therapy, and patients were excluded if pregnant. Total RNA was extracted from unfractionated whole blood that had been collected in Tempus Blood RNA tubes. Libraries were built with RACE. Sequencing was performed on a NextSeq 500. During library preparation, unique molecular identifiers were attached to individual cDNA molecules so that TCRs could be counted quantitatively and reproducibly. From each blood RNA sample, both TCR alpha and TCR beta chains were sequenced. The authors processed their data as follows. A median of about 89,000 TCRs per sample was observed, with a range of 23,224 to 690,600. The Decombinator software suite was used to annotate the V, J and CDR3 of the TCR reads. Every sample was subsampled to the same number of TCRs (28,000) for the PS versus PT1 abundance plots. Expanded TCRs were defined as absent before sensitization and observed at least eight times at the 2-week time point. The raw public data were reprocessed by TCRdb itself: fastp quality trimming at Q25, MiXCR clonotype calling, in-frame beta chains only. Under each unique CDR3 protein, matching rows form one entry showing the most common genes and DNA. The V and J calls, along with clone size, are taken from TCRdb and not from the paper's own processing. The sample table contains 73,000 or so distinct CDR3 sequences; only one count was recorded for roughly 8.5% of them. Together, the top ten hold roughly 3.8% of the sample.

Germline trimming amounts to 3 bases on V and 5 bases on J, with 7 as the count of junction bases outside the gene matches. The CDR3 covers 14 residues, taking in both the cysteine and the phenylalanine. The retained sequence is limited to the CDR3, 42 bases, with the frame set at the first base. The germline V gene (reference sequence) provides CDR1 GTSNPN and CDR2 SVGIG. Here is what the overall study found, with its caveats: A positive correlation was found between the number of PT1 expanded TCRs and patch test score, with significance reached at thresholds 8, 16 and 32 but not 4. All patients had alopecia, a presumed autoimmune disease, so their immune response might differ from that of healthy individuals. Expanded TCRs formed significantly more large CDR3 similarity clusters than pre-sensitization or healthy control sets, consistent with antigen-driven responses. Repeated subsampling changed both the strength of the expansion versus patch-test correlation and the threshold at which that correlation became significant. DPC sensitization did not change how many TCRs were above 1 in 1000 frequency, and no evidence was found of alterations in global repertoire structure.

This TCR came from a woman aged 50 to 60 with alopecia areata. Some clones in this sample may be carry-over from other donors' samples. The receptor chain draws on TRBV30 and TRBJ1-2; 9 of the junction bases match TRBD1. The material sequenced was whole blood, taken in connection with sensitization to the hapten diphenylcyclopropenone (DPC). The DNA sequence is given as TGTGCCTGGAGGTCACAGGGGGCTCTATATGGCTACACCTTC. It specifies CAWRSQGALYGYTF.